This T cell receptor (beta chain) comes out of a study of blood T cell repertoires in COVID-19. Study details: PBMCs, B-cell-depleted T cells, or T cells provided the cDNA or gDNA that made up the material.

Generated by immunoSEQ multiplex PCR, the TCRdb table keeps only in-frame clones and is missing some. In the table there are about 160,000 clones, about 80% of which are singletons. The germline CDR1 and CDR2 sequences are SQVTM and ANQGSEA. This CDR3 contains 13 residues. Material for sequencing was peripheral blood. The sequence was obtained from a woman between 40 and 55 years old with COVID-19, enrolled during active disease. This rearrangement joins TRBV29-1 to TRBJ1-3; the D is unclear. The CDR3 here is CMHPVESGNTIYF. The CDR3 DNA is TGCATGCATCCCGTGGAGTCTGGAAACACCATATATTTT. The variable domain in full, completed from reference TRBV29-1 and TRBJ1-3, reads SAVISQKPSRDICQRGTSLTIQCQVDSQVTMMFWYRQQPGQSLTLIATANQGSEATYESGFVIDKFPISRPNLTFSTLTVSNMSPEDSSIYLCMHPVESGNTIYFGEGSWLTVV.